This TCR beta chain is drawn from a study of T cells after yellow fever vaccination. The CDR3 has 16 residues. V lost 6 bases and J lost 7; bases outside the gene matches: 12. 5'RACE template switching produced TCR cDNA carrying a universal primer site and UMIs. TCRdb fed the 5' RACE reads into MiXCR, producing one record per CDR3 protein. Here the sample spans hundreds of thousands of distinct CDR3 sequences, over 15% being singletons. With respect to this clonotype: Its antigen is unidentified.

Study-wide findings and caveats: Relatively few clonotypes were ones that appeared in both CD4 and CD8 compartments. Highly abundant clonotypes carried over from the bulk population could end up in FACS-sorted repertoires as contaminants.

The sequence derives from a man between 25 and 39 years old who received the YFV17D yellow fever vaccine. The chain links TRBV12-3 or TRBV12-4 to TRBJ2-1, with 10 bases identical to TRBD2. The sample consisted of PBMCs, taken 15 days after the yellow fever booster vaccination. As DNA, the CDR3 is TGTGCCAGCAGCCGTACCGTAGCGGGAGGTTGGAATGAGCAGTTCTTC. This gives the protein CASSRTVAGGWNEQFF.